Listed below are T cell receptor beta chains from one sample, sequenced in a study of OX40 agonist ivuxolimab in advanced cancers. Repertoires were generated with immunoSEQ multiplex PCR, while TCRdb's copy carries only in-frame clones and drops some. This table holds tens of thousands of clones, 90% to 95% found once. This specimen consisted of CD4+ or CD8+ T cells sorted from blood, obtained in a trial of the OX40 agonist ivuxolimab. The source of these receptors is an adult with an advanced solid tumor such as melanoma, head and neck, liver or kidney cancer. Each CDR3 is given with its conserved first and last residue. Each record gives: D gene, CDR3 length, clone size, J gene, V gene, CDR3 protein, CDR3 DNA. The D gene is left open where the match is weak. A clone size is listed for some rows: how often the clone was seen (once, few, many), or a class if it is expanded.

D: -
length: 15
size: -
J: TRBJ2-4
V: TRBV6-5
CDR3: CASSLKRGAKNIQYF
DNA: TGTGCCAGCAGTTTAAAAAGGGGGGCCAAAAACATTCAGTACTTC

D: -
length: 15
size: -
J: TRBJ1-2
V: TRBV14
CDR3: CASSQDLGSMNGYTF
DNA: TGTGCCAGCAGCCAAGATTTGGGCAGTATGAATGGCTACACCTTC

D: -
length: 15
size: once
J: TRBJ1-5
V: TRBV4-3
CDR3: CASSRRRGSNQPQHF
DNA: TGCGCCAGCAGCCGGCGAAGGGGTAGCAATCAGCCCCAGCATTTT

D: TRBD2
length: 13
size: -
J: TRBJ2-5
V: TRBV29-1
CDR3: CSVVGLAGETQYF
DNA: TGCAGCGTTGTAGGACTAGCGGGAGAGACCCAGTACTTC

D: -
length: 16
size: -
J: TRBJ1-4
V: TRBV18
CDR3: CASSPQGLTSNEKLFF
DNA: TGTGCCAGCTCACCTCAAGGGTTGACGTCTAATGAAAAACTGTTTTTT

D: -
length: 12
size: -
J: TRBJ2-3
V: TRBV29-1
CDR3: CSVELAADTQYF
DNA: TGCAGCGTTGAACTAGCTGCGGATACGCAGTATTTT

D: -
length: 14
size: few
J: TRBJ2-1
V: TRBV5-4
CDR3: CASSLAGTSNEQFF
DNA: TGTGCCAGCAGCTTGGCCGGGACAAGCAATGAGCAGTTCTTC

D: -
length: 13
size: once
J: TRBJ1-2
V: TRBV6-6
CDR3: CASRVGERYGYTF
DNA: TGTGCCAGCCGCGTGGGGGAAAGGTATGGCTACACCTTC

D: -
length: 13
size: -
J: TRBJ1-2
V: TRBV2
CDR3: CASNGQLFYGYTF
DNA: TGTGCCAGCAACGGACAGCTTTTTTATGGCTACACCTTC

D: -
length: 13
size: -
J: TRBJ2-4
V: TRBV7-2
CDR3: CATSDRAKNIQYF
DNA: TGTGCCACCTCGGACAGAGCCAAAAACATTCAGTACTTC

D: -
length: 14
size: -
J: TRBJ2-3
V: TRBV7-9
CDR3: CASGQFASTDTQYF
DNA: TGTGCCAGCGGCCAATTCGCTAGCACAGATACGCAGTATTTT

D: -
length: 15
size: -
J: TRBJ1-6
V: TRBV30
CDR3: CAWSVRGTSNSPLHF
DNA: TGTGCCTGGAGTGTACGGGGGACAAGTAATTCACCCCTCCACTTT

D: TRBD1
length: 16
size: -
J: TRBJ2-5
V: TRBV7-9
CDR3: CASSLAGQGSAETQYF
DNA: TGTGCCAGCAGCTTAGCTGGACAGGGATCGGCAGAGACCCAGTACTTC

D: -
length: 20
size: -
J: TRBJ2-3
V: TRBV5-1
CDR3: CASSLEGSKLGGLGTDTQYF
DNA: TGCGCCAGCAGCTTGGAGGGGTCCAAGCTTGGGGGTCTTGGCACAGATACGCAGTATTTT

D: -
length: 14
size: -
J: TRBJ1-5
V: TRBV6-5
CDR3: CASSLDGSIQPQHF
DNA: TGTGCCAGCAGCCTGGACGGTTCAATCCAGCCCCAGCATTTT

D: -
length: 18
size: -
J: TRBJ2-3
V: TRBV7-9
CDR3: CASSLGTLRGPSTDTQYF
DNA: TGTGCCAGCAGCCTAGGGACACTTCGGGGCCCTAGCACAGATACGCAGTATTTT

D: -
length: 14
size: -
J: TRBJ1-4
V: TRBV7-9
CDR3: CASSPPGRLEKLFF
DNA: TGTGCCAGCAGCCCACCGGGAAGACTAGAAAAACTGTTTTTT

D: TRBD1
length: 15
size: -
J: TRBJ1-5
V: TRBV10-3
CDR3: CATRKTGETNQPQHF
DNA: TGTGCCACCCGAAAGACAGGGGAAACCAATCAGCCCCAGCATTTT

D: -
length: 13
size: -
J: TRBJ2-5
V: TRBV10-1
CDR3: CASSGQLQETQYF
DNA: TGCGCCAGCAGTGGGCAACTTCAAGAGACCCAGTACTTC

D: TRBD2
length: 16
size: -
J: TRBJ2-7
V: TRBV9
CDR3: CASSPLSGSGTYEQYF
DNA: TGTGCCAGCAGCCCCCTGAGCGGGAGCGGCACCTACGAGCAGTACTTC

D: TRBD1
length: 15
size: -
J: TRBJ2-5
V: TRBV30
CDR3: CASSLGTGTQETQYF
DNA: TGTGCCTCCTCCCTTGGGACAGGGACACAAGAGACCCAGTACTTC

D: TRBD1
length: 15
size: -
J: TRBJ1-1
V: TRBV7-2
CDR3: CASSLLGQGEKGAFF
DNA: TGTGCCAGCAGCTTACTGGGACAGGGGGAGAAGGGAGCTTTCTTT

D: TRBD2
length: 14
size: -
J: TRBJ2-1
V: TRBV7-9
CDR3: CASSLAGGLNEQFF
DNA: TGTGCCAGCAGCTTAGCGGGAGGGCTGAATGAGCAGTTCTTC

D: TRBD2
length: 15
size: -
J: TRBJ2-7
V: TRBV5-1
CDR3: CASSQLAGGPVEQYF
DNA: TGCGCCAGCAGCCAATTAGCGGGAGGGCCCGTCGAGCAGTACTTC

D: TRBD1
length: 15
size: -
J: TRBJ1-1
V: TRBV7-9
CDR3: CASSLGQGMNTEAFF
DNA: TGTGCCAGCAGCTTAGGACAGGGAATGAACACTGAAGCTTTCTTT

D: TRBD1
length: 15
size: -
J: TRBJ1-5
V: TRBV19
CDR3: CASRITGGGNQPQHF
DNA: TGTGCCAGTAGGATAACAGGGGGAGGCAATCAGCCCCAGCATTTT

D: -
length: 16
size: -
J: TRBJ1-5
V: TRBV5-8
CDR3: CASSPQTAGGNQPQHF
DNA: TGTGCCAGCAGCCCCCAGACCGCGGGAGGCAATCAGCCCCAGCATTTT

D: TRBD2
length: 16
size: -
J: TRBJ2-1
V: TRBV10-3
CDR3: CAISGKGLAGNNEQFF
DNA: TGTGCCATCAGTGGAAAAGGACTAGCGGGGAACAATGAGCAGTTCTTC

D: -
length: 15
size: -
J: TRBJ1-4
V: TRBV4-1
CDR3: CASSPPRGGGEKLFF
DNA: TGCGCCAGCAGCCCTCCACGGGGGGGCGGCGAAAAACTGTTTTTT

D: TRBD1
length: 15
size: -
J: TRBJ2-7
V: TRBV27
CDR3: CASSFGTGYVGEQYF
DNA: TGTGCCAGCAGTTTTGGGACAGGGTATGTGGGCGAGCAGTACTTC

D: -
length: 14
size: -
J: TRBJ2-2
V: TRBV10-1
CDR3: CASSESLVAGELFF
DNA: TGCGCCAGCAGTGAGAGTCTAGTTGCCGGGGAGCTGTTTTTT

D: -
length: 13
size: -
J: TRBJ1-1
V: TRBV14
CDR3: CASSQDGGIEAFF
DNA: TGTGCCAGCAGCCAAGATGGGGGGATTGAAGCTTTCTTT

D: -
length: 14
size: -
J: TRBJ1-4
V: TRBV6-1
CDR3: CASSDGQGGEKLFF
DNA: TGTGCCAGCAGTGATGGCCAGGGCGGTGAAAAACTGTTTTTT

D: -
length: 14
size: -
J: TRBJ1-1
V: TRBV19
CDR3: CASSISGANTEAFF
DNA: TGTGCCAGTAGTATCTCCGGGGCGAACACTGAAGCTTTCTTT

D: -
length: 17
size: -
J: TRBJ2-3
V: TRBV7-6
CDR3: CASSLAGGGASTDTQYF
DNA: TGTGCCAGCAGCTTAGCAGGAGGGGGTGCAAGCACAGATACGCAGTATTTT

D: -
length: 14
size: few
J: TRBJ1-4
V: TRBV5-4
CDR3: CASSTTVGSEKLFF
DNA: TGTGCCAGCAGCACGACAGTCGGATCAGAAAAACTGTTTTTT

D: TRBD1
length: 13
size: few
J: TRBJ1-1
V: TRBV7-9
CDR3: CASSPGQGVGAFF
DNA: TGTGCCAGCAGCCCGGGACAGGGGGTCGGGGCTTTCTTT

D: -
length: 16
size: -
J: TRBJ1-1
V: TRBV28
CDR3: CASSFSGTLAWTEAFF
DNA: TGTGCCAGCAGTTTTTCAGGGACCTTAGCTTGGACTGAAGCTTTCTTT

D: -
length: 13
size: -
J: TRBJ2-3
V: TRBV6-5
CDR3: CASKQVLTDTQYF
DNA: TGTGCCAGCAAACAGGTCCTCACAGATACGCAGTATTTT

D: TRBD2
length: 16
size: -
J: TRBJ2-5
V: TRBV19
CDR3: CASSPDGTSGRETQYF
DNA: TGTGCCAGTAGTCCGGATGGGACTAGCGGGAGAGAGACCCAGTACTTC

D: TRBD2
length: 17
size: -
J: TRBJ2-5
V: TRBV5-8
CDR3: CASSLVGASGILETQYF
DNA: TGTGCCAGCAGCTTGGTCGGGGCTAGCGGGATTTTGGAGACCCAGTACTTC

D: TRBD1
length: 15
size: once
J: TRBJ2-1
V: TRBV6-6
CDR3: CASSYSWTGANEQFF
DNA: TGTGCCAGCAGTTACTCCTGGACAGGGGCCAATGAGCAGTTCTTC

D: TRBD1
length: 16
size: -
J: TRBJ1-5
V: TRBV7-8
CDR3: CASSELTGANNQPQHF
DNA: TGTGCCAGCAGCGAACTGACAGGGGCCAACAATCAGCCCCAGCATTTT

D: TRBD1
length: 15
size: -
J: TRBJ2-2
V: TRBV7-2
CDR3: CASGEQGTNTGELFF
DNA: TGTGCCAGCGGCGAACAGGGGACGAACACCGGGGAGCTGTTTTTT

D: TRBD2
length: 17
size: -
J: TRBJ2-5
V: TRBV7-9
CDR3: CASVKLIVAGGLETQYF
DNA: TGTGCCAGCGTAAAACTTATTGTGGCGGGAGGACTCGAGACCCAGTACTTC

D: -
length: 14
size: -
J: TRBJ2-1
V: TRBV14
CDR3: CASSQASRHNEQFF
DNA: TGTGCCAGCAGCCAAGCGTCCCGACACAATGAGCAGTTCTTC